The entry below gives a single TCR beta chain sequence along with its context. Its antigen remains unknown. Method: immunoSEQ multiplex PCR; TCRdb's copy keeps in-frame clones and lacks some. This table has roughly 86,000 clones, over 80% appearing once. The data stem from a study of radiotherapy plus CTLA-4 blockade in lung cancer. Study-wide background: Disease control was seen in about 34% of patients, objective responses in 18%. Study-wide results and limits: An expansion of tumor-derived TCR clones occurred in blood after radiotherapy plus ipilimumab. The best prediction of response reportedly came from early blood T cell clone dynamics, with interferon-beta.

Focal radiation plus CTLA-4 blockade with ipilimumab was administered to patients who had chemo-refractory metastatic non-small-cell lung cancer. Source: peripheral blood, taken from a patient treated with radiotherapy plus ipilimumab. The sequence derives from a human donor with non-small cell lung cancer who had stable disease on radiotherapy plus ipilimumab.

The CDR3 here is CASSHPEQGGEKLFF. For the CDR3, the DNA is TGTGCCAGCAGCCATCCTGAGCAGGGGGGCGAAAAACTGTTTTTT. This chain connects TRBV14 to TRBJ1-4; 7 bases are a match to TRBD1. The germline gives CDR1 SGHDN, CDR2 FVKESK. CDR3 length: 15 residues. Trimming took 3 bases from V and 8 from J; bases not matched to a gene: 9.